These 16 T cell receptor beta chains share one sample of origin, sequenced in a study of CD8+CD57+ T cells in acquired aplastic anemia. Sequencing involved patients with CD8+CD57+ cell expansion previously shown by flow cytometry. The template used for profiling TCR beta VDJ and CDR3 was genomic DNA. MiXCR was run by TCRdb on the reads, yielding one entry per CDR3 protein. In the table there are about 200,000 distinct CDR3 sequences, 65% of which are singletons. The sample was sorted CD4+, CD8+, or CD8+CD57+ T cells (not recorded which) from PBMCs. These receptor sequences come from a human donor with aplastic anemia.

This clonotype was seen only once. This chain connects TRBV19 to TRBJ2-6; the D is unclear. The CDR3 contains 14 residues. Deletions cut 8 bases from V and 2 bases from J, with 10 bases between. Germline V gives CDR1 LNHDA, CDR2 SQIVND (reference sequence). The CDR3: CASRHNAGANVLTF. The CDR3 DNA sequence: TGTGCCAGTCGTCACAACGCTGGGGCCAACGTCCTGACTTTC.

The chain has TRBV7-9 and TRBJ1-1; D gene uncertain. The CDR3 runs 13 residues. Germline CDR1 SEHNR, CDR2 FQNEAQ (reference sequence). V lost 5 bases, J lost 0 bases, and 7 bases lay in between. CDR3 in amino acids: CASSAKVNTEAFF. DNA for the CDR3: TGTGCCAGCAGCGCTAAGGTGAACACTGAAGCTTTCTTT.

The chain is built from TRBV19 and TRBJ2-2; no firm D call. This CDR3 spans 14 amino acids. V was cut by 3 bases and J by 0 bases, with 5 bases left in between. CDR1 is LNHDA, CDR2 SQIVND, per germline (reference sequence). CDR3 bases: TGTGCCAGTAGTATCAGTGCGAACACCGGGGAGCTGTTTTTT. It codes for CASSISANTGELFF.

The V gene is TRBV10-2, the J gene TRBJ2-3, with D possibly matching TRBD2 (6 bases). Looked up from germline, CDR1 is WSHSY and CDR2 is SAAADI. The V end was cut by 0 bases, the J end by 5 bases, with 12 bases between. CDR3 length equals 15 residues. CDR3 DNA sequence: TGCGCCAGCAGTGAGTCGGGCAGGCGGGAAGATACGCAGTATTTT. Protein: CASSESGRREDTQYF.

CDR3 sequence reads: CAISESTTAEAFF. The CDR3 DNA reads as TGTGCCATCAGTGAGTCGACGACAGCTGAAGCTTTCTTT. The rearrangement links TRBV10-3 to TRBJ1-1, with TRBD1 as a possible D gene (5 bases). The V end was cut by 0 bases, the J end by 6 bases, with 8 bases between. The length of the CDR3 is 13 residues. Germline V CDR1 and CDR2: ENHRY, SYGVKD.

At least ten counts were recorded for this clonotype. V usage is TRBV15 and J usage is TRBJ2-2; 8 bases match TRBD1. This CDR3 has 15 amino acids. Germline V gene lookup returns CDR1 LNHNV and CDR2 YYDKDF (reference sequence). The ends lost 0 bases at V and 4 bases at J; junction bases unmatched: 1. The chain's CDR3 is CATSRDTGGTGELFF. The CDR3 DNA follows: TGTGCCACCAGCAGAGATACAGGGGGCACCGGGGAGCTGTTTTTT.

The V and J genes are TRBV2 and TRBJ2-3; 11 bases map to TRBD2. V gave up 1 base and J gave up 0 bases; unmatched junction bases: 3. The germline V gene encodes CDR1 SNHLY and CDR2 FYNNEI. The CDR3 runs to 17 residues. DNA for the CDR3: TGTGCCAGCAGTGAAGGGCTAGCGGGGGGCAGCACAGATACGCAGTATTTT. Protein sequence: CASSEGLAGGSTDTQYF.

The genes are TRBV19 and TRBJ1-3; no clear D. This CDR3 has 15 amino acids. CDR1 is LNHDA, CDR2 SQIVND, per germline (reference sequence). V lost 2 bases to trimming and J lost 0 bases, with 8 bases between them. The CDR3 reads CASSIRRDSGNTIYF. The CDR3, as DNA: TGTGCCAGTAGTATACGGCGGGACTCTGGAAACACCATATATTTT.

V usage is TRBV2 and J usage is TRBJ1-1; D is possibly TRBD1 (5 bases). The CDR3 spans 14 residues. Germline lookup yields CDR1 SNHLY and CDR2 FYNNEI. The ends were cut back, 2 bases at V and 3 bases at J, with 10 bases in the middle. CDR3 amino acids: CASSEPGADTEAFF. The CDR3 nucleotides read TGTGCCAGCAGTGAACCCGGGGCAGACACTGAAGCTTTCTTT.

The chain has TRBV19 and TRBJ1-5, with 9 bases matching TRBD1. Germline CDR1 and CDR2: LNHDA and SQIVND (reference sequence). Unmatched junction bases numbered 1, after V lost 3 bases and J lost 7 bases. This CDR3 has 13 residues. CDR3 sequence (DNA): TGTGCCAGTAGTATGGACAGGGGCCAGCCCCAGCATTTT. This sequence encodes CASSMDRGQPQHF.

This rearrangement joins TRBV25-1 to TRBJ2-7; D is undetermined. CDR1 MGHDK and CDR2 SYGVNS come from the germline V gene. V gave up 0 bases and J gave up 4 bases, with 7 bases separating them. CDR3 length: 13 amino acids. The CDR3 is CASSEYLGYEQYF. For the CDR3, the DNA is TGTGCCAGCAGTGAATATTTGGGTTACGAGCAGTACTTC.

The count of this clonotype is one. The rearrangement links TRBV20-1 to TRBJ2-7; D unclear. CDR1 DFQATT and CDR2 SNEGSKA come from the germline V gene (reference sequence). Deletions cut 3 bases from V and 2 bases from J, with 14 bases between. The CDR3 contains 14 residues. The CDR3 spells CSASAPDGTYEQYF. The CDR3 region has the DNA TGCAGTGCTAGTGCCCCGGACGGAACCTACGAGCAGTACTTC.

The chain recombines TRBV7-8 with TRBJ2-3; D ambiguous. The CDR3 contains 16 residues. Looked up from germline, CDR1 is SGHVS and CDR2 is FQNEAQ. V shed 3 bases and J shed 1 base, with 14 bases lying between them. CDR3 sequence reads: CASSFPPLLRTDTQYF. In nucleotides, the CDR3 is TGTGCCAGCAGCTTTCCCCCCCTCTTGCGCACAGATACGCAGTATTTT.

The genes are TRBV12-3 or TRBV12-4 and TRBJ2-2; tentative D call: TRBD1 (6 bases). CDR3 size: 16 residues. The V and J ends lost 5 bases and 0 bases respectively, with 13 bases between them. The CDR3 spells CASSRGWGTNTGELFF. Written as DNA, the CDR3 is TGTGCCAGCAGTAGGGGGTGGGGTACGAACACCGGGGAGCTGTTTTTT.

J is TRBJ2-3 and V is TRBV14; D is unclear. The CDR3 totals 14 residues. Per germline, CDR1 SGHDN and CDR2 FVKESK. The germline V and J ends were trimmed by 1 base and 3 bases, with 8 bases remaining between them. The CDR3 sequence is CASSQGIGTDTQYF. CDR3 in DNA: TGTGCCAGCAGCCAAGGTATCGGAACAGATACGCAGTATTTT. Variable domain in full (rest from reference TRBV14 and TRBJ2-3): EAGVTQFPSHSVIEKGQTVTLRCDPISGHDNLYWYRRVMGKEIKFLLHFVKESKQDESGMPNNRFLAERTGGTYSTLKVQPAELEDSGVYFCASSQGIGTDTQYFGPGTRLTVL.

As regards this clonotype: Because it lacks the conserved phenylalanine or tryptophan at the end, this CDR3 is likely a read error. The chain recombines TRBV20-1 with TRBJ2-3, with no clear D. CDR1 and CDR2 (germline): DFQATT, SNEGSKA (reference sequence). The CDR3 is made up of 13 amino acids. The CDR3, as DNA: TGCAGCGCTAGAGATACGGGTCTAGATACGCAGTATGTT. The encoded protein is CSARDTGLDTQYV.